These 21 T cell receptor beta chains came from one sample sequenced in a study of shared clonotypes between healthy human individuals. Some clones are missing from TCRdb's copy, which holds only in-frame ones; the method was immunoSEQ multiplex PCR. The sample shows over a million clones, around 97% of them seen only once. Input material: naive CD4+ T cells sorted from blood. Subset denoted: CD45RA+ positively selected. These TCRs come from a man aged 25 to 40 in good health.

The chain carries TRBV29-1 and TRBJ1-5; D is ambiguous. The CDR3 consists of 11 residues. Trimming stripped 4 bases from V and 5 bases from J, with 6 bases between. Germline V gene data show CDR1 as SQVTM and CDR2 as ANQGSEA. The CDR3 loop reads CSVGVDQPQHF. The CDR3 DNA reads as TGCAGCGTTGGAGTGGATCAGCCCCAGCATTTT. Supplemented by reference TRBV29-1 and TRBJ1-5, the full variable domain reads SAVISQKPSRDICQRGTSLTIQCQVDSQVTMMFWYRQQPGQSLTLIATANQGSEATYESGFVIDKFPISRPNLTFSTLTVSNMSPEDSSIYLCSVGVDQPQHFGDGTRLSIL.

The chain recombines TRBV5-1 with TRBJ2-7, with D maybe TRBD2 (7 bases). This CDR3 contains 15 residues. Germline CDR1 is SGHRS and CDR2 is YFSETQ. The germline V and J ends were trimmed by 0 bases and 9 bases, with 19 bases remaining between them. The CDR3 here is CASSLEGDRGAPQYF. The DNA for the CDR3 is TGCGCCAGCAGCTTGGAAGGGGACCGGGGGGCCCCGCAGTACTTC.

The DNA of the CDR3 is TGTGCCAGCAGTGAAGAAAGGGCCCTGGGGGAGCAGTACTTC. Translating gives CASSEERALGEQYF. The J gene is TRBJ2-7, the V gene TRBV6-1; D is ambiguous. Trimming took 1 base from V and 7 from J, leaving 14 bases between them. Germline V lookup: CDR1 MNHNS, CDR2 SASEGT. This CDR3 contains 14 residues.

The gene calls are TRBV10-2 and TRBJ1-5; TRBD1 is a possible D gene (5 bases). Germline values: CDR1 WSHSY, CDR2 SAAADI. The ends were cut back, 6 bases at V and 5 bases at J, with 14 bases in the middle. The CDR3 length is 14 residues. The CDR3 coding sequence is TGCGCCAGCAGACCCCAGGGTTGGGATCAGCCCCAGCATTTT. Residues: CASRPQGWDQPQHF.

The rearrangement uses TRBV4-1 and TRBJ1-1; D might be TRBD1 (5 bases). This CDR3 has 15 amino acids. CDR1 is MGHRA, CDR2 YSYEKL, per germline. V lost 8 bases and J lost 5, with 21 bases in between. This chain's CDR3 is CASAKIAGSITEAFF. Here the CDR3 DNA reads TGCGCCAGCGCCAAAATTGCAGGGTCGATTACTGAAGCTTTCTTT.

The chain employs TRBV19 and TRBJ2-7; D is possibly TRBD2 (6 bases). The CDR3 has 14 amino acids. Germline CDR1 LNHDA, CDR2 SQIVND (reference sequence). Trimming removed 1 base at V and 4 bases at J, with 11 bases between. CDR3 region: CASSIAIAEYEQYF. CDR3 nucleotides: TGTGCCAGTAGTATAGCGATAGCGGAATACGAGCAGTACTTC.

V gene TRBV29-1 combines with J gene TRBJ2-7; no clear D. Deletions cut 4 bases from V and 0 bases from J, with 13 bases between. The CDR3 length is 14 residues. Per germline, CDR1 SQVTM and CDR2 ANQGSEA. In DNA form, the CDR3 reads TGCAGCGTTGCCAGGACGCAAAGCTCCTACGAGCAGTACTTC. Protein product: CSVARTQSSYEQYF.

The J gene is TRBJ2-2, the V gene TRBV2; 9 bases align to TRBD1. V lost 6 bases to trimming and J lost 4 bases; unmatched junction nucleotides: 6. Germline values: CDR1 SNHLY, CDR2 FYNNEI. The CDR3 runs 15 residues. CDR3 protein: CASRKDRGSTGELFF. CDR3 DNA: TGTGCCAGCAGAAAGGACAGGGGCTCCACCGGGGAGCTGTTTTTT.

This rearrangement joins TRBV28 to TRBJ2-3; D unresolved. CDR3 length: 13 residues. Germline loops: CDR1 MDHEN, CDR2 SYDVKM. The V and J ends lost 6 bases and 0 bases respectively, with 7 bases between them. As DNA, the CDR3 is TGTGCCAGCAGAGTTACTAGCACAGATACGCAGTATTTT. This gives the protein CASRVTSTDTQYF.

The gene calls are TRBV5-1 and TRBJ2-3; D unclear. The CDR3 is 16 residues long. Trimming stripped 0 bases from V and 2 bases from J, with 13 bases between. Per the germline V gene, CDR1 is SGHRS and CDR2 is YFSETQ. The CDR3 sequence: CASSLAPTRPTDTQYF. The CDR3 DNA reads TGCGCCAGCAGCTTGGCCCCGACGAGGCCCACAGATACGCAGTATTTT.

The genes are TRBV4-3 and TRBJ2-2; no firm D call. Looked up from germline, CDR1 is LGHNA and CDR2 is YSLEER. The germline V and J ends were trimmed by 0 bases and 3 bases, with 11 bases remaining between them. The CDR3 length is 16 residues. CDR3 in DNA: TGCGCCAGCAGCCAAGAAACCCCGAAGGACACCGGGGAGCTGTTTTTT. It encodes CASSQETPKDTGELFF.

V usage is TRBV28 and J usage is TRBJ2-4; the match to TRBD2 covers 7 bases. The germline V gene has CDR1 MDHEN and CDR2 SYDVKM. J lost 6 bases, V lost 4 bases, and 6 bases had no gene match. This CDR3 is 14 amino acids long. In DNA form, the CDR3 reads TGTGCCAGCAGTTCCCCCCCTAGCGGAAACATTCAGTACTTC. Its translation: CASSSPPSGNIQYF.

The V gene is TRBV15, the J gene TRBJ2-1; D possibly corresponds to TRBD1 (6 bases). CDR1 and CDR2 from the germline V gene are LNHNV and YYDKDF (reference sequence). Trimming removed 5 bases at V and 7 bases at J, with 18 bases between. This CDR3 spans 15 amino acids. The CDR3 bases are TGTGCCACCAGCTACGACAGGACCTCTCGGAATGAGCAGTTCTTC. Its translation is CATSYDRTSRNEQFF.

The V call is TRBV11-3, the J call TRBJ2-2; D possibly corresponds to TRBD2 (5 bases). In germline, CDR1 is SGHNT, CDR2 YENEEA. V lost 1 base and J 7 bases, leaving 10 bases between the germline ends. The CDR3 has 14 amino acids. CDR3 region: CASSLAGEYGELFF. The CDR3 DNA reads as TGTGCCAGCAGCTTAGCCGGGGAATACGGGGAGCTGTTTTTT.

V usage is TRBV18 and J usage is TRBJ1-2; a possible D gene is TRBD1 (5 bases). Germline CDR1 reads KGHSH; CDR2 reads LQKENI. Trimming shortened V by 2 bases and J by 5 bases, and 18 bases separated the two germline ends. This CDR3 has 16 amino acids. The DNA of the CDR3 is TGTGCCAGCTCACCAAGTGGGAAAGGGGCCGTTTATGGCTACACCTTC. Translation: CASSPSGKGAVYGYTF.

DNA for the CDR3: TGTGCCAGCTCACCGGCTAGCGGGAGTTTAGTGGTCGAGCAGTACTTC. Translation gives CASSPASGSLVVEQYF. This sequence joins TRBV18 and TRBJ2-7; 10 bases map to TRBD2. This CDR3 comprises 16 residues. Unmatched junction bases numbered 11, after V lost 3 bases and J lost 6 bases. Germline CDR1 and CDR2: KGHSH and LQKENI.

V and J are TRBV6-6 and TRBJ1-5; D not certain. V was pared by 7 bases and J by 4 bases, with 11 bases between. Germline V gene lookup returns CDR1 MNHNY and CDR2 SVGAGI (reference sequence). CDR3 length: 13 residues. DNA for the CDR3: TGTGCCAGCATTGCAGCTCGGAATCAGCCCCAGCATTTT. It is translated as CASIAARNQPQHF.

Notes on this clone: The sample holds other DNA sequences that translate to the same CDR3. The rearrangement links TRBV5-1 to TRBJ2-2; the D is unclear. The CDR3 has 11 amino acids. Germline V gene data show CDR1 as SGHRS and CDR2 as YFSETQ. Between the trimmed V and J ends, which lost 5 bases and 4 bases, there was a span of 3 bases. The DNA for the CDR3 is TGCGCCAGCAGTTTCACCGGGGAGCTGTTTTTT. Protein: CASSFTGELFF.

This chain uses TRBV7-2 with TRBJ1-1; 8 nucleotides agree with TRBD1. The junction had 8 bases not matched to a gene; V was cut back by 4 bases and J by 1 base. The germline V gene encodes CDR1 SGHTA and CDR2 FQGNSA. The CDR3 loop spans 16 amino acids. CDR3 residues: CASSSGQGWENTEAFF. CDR3 bases: TGTGCCAGCAGCTCCGGACAGGGATGGGAGAACACTGAAGCTTTCTTT.

This chain links TRBV29-1 with TRBJ2-5, with D maybe TRBD1 (6 bases). The CDR3 totals 13 residues. Trimming removed 5 bases at V and 2 bases at J, with 12 bases between. Germline V gene data show CDR1 as SQVTM and CDR2 as ANQGSEA. Written as DNA, the CDR3 is TGCAGCGTTACCTGGGGGCTTCAAGAGACCCAGTACTTC. Encoded protein: CSVTWGLQETQYF.

The V gene is TRBV20-1, the J gene TRBJ2-5; D is ambiguous. The CDR3 extends over 11 amino acids. Trimming pared 0 bases from V and 8 bases from J, leaving 7 bases between. Germline V gives CDR1 DFQATT, CDR2 SNEGSKA (reference sequence). The CDR3 bases are TGCAGTGCTAGAGATCGTTTAACCCAGTACTTC. As protein: CSARDRLTQYF.